The rows below give T cell receptor beta chains drawn from one sample of a study of cytomegalovirus exposure and HLA in healthy donors. TCRdb's table, derived via immunoSEQ multiplex PCR, lists solely in-frame clones and lacks some. This table has roughly 120,000 clones, less than 80% appearing once. The sample consisted of PBMCs. The receptor set was obtained from a woman in her fifties or sixties in good health and CMV-seropositive. The CDR3 runs from the conserved cysteine through the conserved F or W. A D gene is named only where the DNA matches it firmly. Expanded clones are given a class, and other clones once, few, many or no size at all.

clone size	V gene	J gene	D gene	CDR3 protein	CDR3 DNA
-	TRBV7-9	TRBJ1-4	-	CASSGLTDLNEKLFF	TGTGCCAGCAGCGGGTTGACAGACCTAAATGAAAAACTGTTTTTT
-	TRBV15	TRBJ2-7	TRBD2	CATSSFGGSSYEQYF	TGTGCCACCAGCAGTTTTGGCGGGAGCTCCTACGAGCAGTACTTC
-	TRBV19	TRBJ2-7	-	CASSRTRVLPPGVGEQYF	TGTGCCAGTAGCCGCACCAGGGTACTTCCTCCGGGGGTAGGCGAGCAGTACTTC
-	TRBV7-2	TRBJ2-1	-	CASSLAPAVEQFF	TGTGCCAGCAGCTTAGCGCCGGCGGTTGAGCAGTTCTTC
-	TRBV10-3	TRBJ2-7	TRBD2	CAISEGTSGREQYF	TGTGCCATCAGTGAGGGGACTAGCGGGAGGGAGCAGTACTTC
-	TRBV2	TRBJ1-6	TRBD1	CASSFPGQYNSPLHF	TGTGCCAGCAGTTTCCCGGGACAGTATAATTCACCCCTCCACTTT
-	TRBV29-1	TRBJ1-2	TRBD1	CSVGRSGTGYGYTF	TGCAGCGTTGGGAGATCCGGGACAGGCTATGGCTACACCTTC
-	TRBV5-6	TRBJ2-6	TRBD1	CASSLTTGRSGANGLTF	TGTGCCAGCAGCTTAACGACAGGGCGCTCTGGGGCCAACGGCCTGACTTTC
once	TRBV27	TRBJ1-2	-	CASSPQGRAPNYGYTF	TGTGCCAGCAGTCCCCAGGGAAGGGCCCCTAACTATGGCTACACCTTC
-	TRBV6-5	TRBJ2-1	-	CASSYSRTNYNEQFF	TGTGCCAGCAGTTACTCCCGGACAAACTACAATGAGCAGTTCTTC
few	TRBV2	TRBJ2-7	TRBD1	CASREQGQGAYEQYF	TGTGCCAGCAGGGAACAAGGACAGGGGGCCTACGAGCAGTACTTC
-	TRBV12-5	TRBJ2-1	-	CASGPGLYNEQFF	TGTGCTAGTGGTCCGGGACTTTACAATGAGCAGTTCTTC
-	TRBV5-1	TRBJ2-4	-	CASSSPEGRGQYF	TGCGCCAGCAGCAGCCCGGAGGGTAGGGGTCAGTACTTC
-	TRBV7-9	TRBJ2-3	-	CSSSLPTDTQYF	TGTTCCAGCAGCCTACCCACAGATACGCAGTATTTT
-	TRBV4-3	TRBJ2-7	TRBD2	CASSQYGGSSYEQYF	TGCGCCAGCAGCCAATATGGCGGGAGCTCCTACGAGCAGTACTTC
-	TRBV5-1	TRBJ1-4	-	CASSLGGLPRTNEKLFF	TGCGCCAGCAGCTTGGGGGGACTCCCAAGAACTAATGAAAAACTGTTTTTT
once	TRBV27	TRBJ2-5	-	CASWHDSQETQYF	TGTGCCAGCTGGCACGACTCGCAAGAGACCCAGTACTTC
-	TRBV7-2	TRBJ2-1	-	CASSLFNNEQFF	TGTGCCAGCAGCTTATTCAACAATGAGCAGTTCTTC
-	TRBV7-8	TRBJ2-3	-	CASSLEGFDTQYF	TGTGCCAGCAGCTTAGAGGGGTTTGATACGCAGTATTTT
-	TRBV6-5	TRBJ2-3	-	CASSRSGITQYF	TGTGCCAGCAGTCGCTCAGGGATTACGCAGTATTTT
-	TRBV28	TRBJ1-2	-	CASSFGYGYTF	TGTGCCAGCAGTTTCGGGTATGGCTACACCTTC
few	TRBV18	TRBJ2-2	-	CASSLRAIANTGELFF	TGTGCCAGCTCACTGCGGGCTATAGCGAACACCGGGGAGCTGTTTTTT
-	TRBV29-1	TRBJ1-1	-	CSVAEMIDLGTEAFF	TGCAGCGTTGCGGAGATGATAGACCTCGGCACTGAAGCTTTCTTT
-	TRBV9	TRBJ2-1	-	CASSPRRLASNEQFF	TGTGCCAGCAGCCCCAGGAGGCTAGCATCCAATGAGCAGTTCTTC
-	TRBV5-4	TRBJ2-7	TRBD1	CASSTGTGTSYEQYF	TGTGCCAGCAGCACCGGGACAGGGACCTCCTACGAGCAGTACTTC
-	TRBV5-1	TRBJ1-2	TRBD1	CASSYSDRVMDYGYTF	TGCGCCAGCAGCTATAGTGACAGGGTGATGGACTATGGCTACACCTTC
once	TRBV5-1	TRBJ1-5	-	CASSTDGINQPQHF	TGCGCCAGCAGCACGGACGGGATCAATCAGCCCCAGCATTTT
-	TRBV4-1	TRBJ2-3	-	CASSQGTGIDTQYF	TGCGCCAGCAGCCAAGGAACAGGGATAGATACGCAGTATTTT
once	TRBV2	TRBJ2-4	TRBD1	CASSPRGQPRAKNSQYF	TGTGCCAGCAGTCCCAGGGGGCAGCCCAGAGCCAAAAACAGTCAGTACTTC
-	TRBV6-5	TRBJ2-2	TRBD1	CASSSGQGDTGELFF	TGTGCCAGCAGTTCGGGACAGGGGGACACCGGGGAGCTGTTTTTT
-	TRBV10-3	TRBJ2-7	TRBD1	CAIRDVGTGGHEQYF	TGTGCCATCAGAGATGTCGGGACAGGGGGCCACGAGCAGTACTTC
few	TRBV7-3	TRBJ1-1	-	CASSLGGLGNTEAFF	TGTGCCAGCAGCCTCGGGGGGTTGGGGAACACTGAAGCTTTCTTT
-	TRBV7-9	TRBJ1-1	-	CSSSSGLTNTEAFF	TGTTCCAGCAGCTCGGGACTCACCAACACTGAAGCTTTCTTT
few	TRBV4-2	TRBJ2-3	TRBD2	CASSQEVAGGRTDTQYF	TGTGCCAGCAGCCAAGAAGTAGCGGGGGGTAGGACAGATACGCAGTATTTT
few	TRBV27	TRBJ1-2	TRBD1	CASRPRDRGYGYTF	TGTGCCAGCAGGCCACGGGACAGGGGCTATGGCTACACCTTC
few	TRBV25-1	TRBJ2-7	-	CASSDRGMQYF	TGTGCCAGCAGTGACAGGGGAATGCAGTACTTC
few	TRBV7-2	TRBJ2-3	TRBD2	CASSLSGGRDTQYF	TGTGCCAGCAGCTTATCCGGCGGGAGAGATACGCAGTATTTT